This record looks at one T cell receptor (beta chain) sequence and its context. What it binds is unknown. This entry comes from a study of synovial regulatory T cells in juvenile arthritis. The study, taken as a whole, reports: Synovial Teff and blood CPL repertoires partially overlapped with iaTreg TCR repertoires, which were largely patient-private. Compared with other blood Treg cells, inflammation-associated Treg cells had reduced TCR diversity. CDR3 overlap with synovial Tregs was higher for iaTregs than other blood Tregs.

Only in-frame clones appear in the TCRdb table, and some are missing; sequencing was by immunoSEQ multiplex PCR. The sample has 6,100 or so clones, and its top ten clones hold 0.6% to 0.75%. The CDR3 runs 12 residues. DNA is not recorded here. The V gene's germline CDR1 is SQVTM and CDR2 ANQGSEA. The 11 donors had active juvenile idiopathic arthritis, with 3 polyarticular and 8 oligoarticular cases. This sequence joins TRBV29-1 and TRBJ1-1; TCRdb outputs TRBD1, but without DNA this stays unchecked. The sequence was obtained from a donor aged 2-30 years with juvenile idiopathic arthritis. Sequenced input: Treg cells from blood. The sample's subset: remaining (HLA-DR-negative) circulating blood Treg cells. CDR3 protein: CSSRNMNTEAFF.